The following is a TCR beta chain sequence with its context. This clone occurred once. The specificity of this receptor is unknown. Base qualities are not at hand, and no much larger clone is one base apart. Using the deep immunoSEQ assay, TCR CDR3 regions were amplified from genomic DNA by multiplex PCR. Extracted genomic DNA from each cell subset was distributed evenly across all wells of several immunoSEQ 96-well plates, and each plate was treated as a replicate. For sorted subsets, about 210 ng of genomic DNA, equivalent to 25,000 to 35,000 T cell genomes, went into each replicate PCR. Purified libraries were measured with a Qubit 3.0 fluorometer, size-checked on a Bioanalyzer 2100, and measured again with the KAPA Library Quantification kit. Every immunoSEQ 96-well plate was sequenced on a dedicated single-read 150-cycle Illumina NextSeq 550 flow cell. The published analysis was carried out like this. Because the immunoSEQ output held only junctional sequences and lacked quality scores, the filtering could not match the filtering applied to full-length reads. Sequences were annotated with PyIR, a Python wrapper for IgBLAST v1.9, using IMGT germline references to assign V/J genes and CDR3. Any read was removed if the V/J assignment was weak (E-value above 1e-6), the CDR3 was missing, or the read contained stop codons, out-of-frame junctions, or ambiguous translated residues. A V3J clonotype was defined by an identical inferred V gene, J gene, and CDR3 amino acid sequence. Percentage overlap between repertoires was computed as shared unique clonotypes divided by the size of the smaller repertoire. Three approaches were used to assess repertoire richness: RTK rarefaction, the Chao1 estimator, and Recon v2.1 estimates of unobserved clonotypes. For all TCRbeta clonotypes obtained by the gDNA method from several donors, generation probabilities were computed with OLGA. TCRdb mirrors the immuneACCESS table, restricted to in-frame sequences. Some clones are absent from its copies; in checked studies, under half trace to an unresolved V gene, and the reason for the others is unknown. From that table come the V and J calls and clone size; the DNA was used to work out D and trimming. This sample holds over a million clones; around 74% were observed only once. The ten top clones hold less than 1.5% of the sample.

CDR1 and CDR2 were assigned from the germline V gene as SNHLY and FYNNEI. Compared with germline, V lacks 2 bases and J lacks 5 bases; bases without a gene match: 4. The CDR3 measures 15 amino acids from cysteine to phenylalanine. Of the read, only the CDR3 DNA is kept; its 45 bases are in frame from base 1. This specimen belongs to a study of shared clonotypes between healthy human individuals (dated by TCRdb to between 2020 and 2021). Regarding the research as a whole: A few men and a couple of women, aged 18 to 49 years, made up the cohort. To increase sequencing depth and limit assay-specific biases, TCR repertoire library preparation and sequencing were carried out by different laboratories using diverse techniques. The study deeply sequenced blood TCR repertoires of five healthy adults to estimate repertoire size and the extent of clonotype sharing between individuals. For each donor, three plates each were used for CD4 naive and CD4 memory, two plates were used for CD8 naive, and one plate was used for CD8 memory. Per donor, leukapheresis produced somewhere between about 0.85 and 10 billion PBMCs. Findings and caveats that apply to the study as a whole: Sharing across several donors was observed for 5% to 6.5% of naive CD4, over 3% of naive CD8, about 2.3% of memory CD4, and over 0.3% of memory CD8 clonotypes. Clonotypes shared by all four sorted-subset donors showed higher generation probabilities than non-shared clonotypes. Naive subsets generally had larger estimated clonotype richness than memory subsets did. Pairwise subsampling led to the expectation that sequencing depth would affect the degree of clonotype sharing among donors. Incomplete sequencing was indicated by rarefaction of sorted-subset datasets, despite the large sequencing depth. The small number of donors limited the genetic and exposure-history diversity represented. Only blood was sampled, and tissue TCR repertoires likely differ from those in blood.

The donors were healthy, HIV-negative adults who had no recently reported acute infections or vaccinations. Only Caucasian adults living in Nashville, Tennessee, USA were represented among the donors. CD4+ T cells were enriched through magnetic negative selection, after which naive cells were positively selected on CD45RA and the remaining negative fraction served as the memory subset. After blood collection by leukapheresis, PBMCs were isolated using Ficoll-Histopaque density gradient centrifugation and then cryopreserved in the vapor phase of liquid nitrogen. Purity and quantity of every magnetically sorted T cell population were checked by analytical flow cytometry. From each sorted fraction, genomic DNA was isolated and quantified by UV absorbance on a Nanodrop 2000c.

What was sequenced was memory CD4+ T cells sorted from blood. Read against the paper, the sample's cell subset or site label means: CD45RA-negative fraction. The chain is made from TRBV2 and TRBJ2-2; TRBD1 matches 8 bases in the middle. The receptor's source is a man aged 18-30 years in good health. The bases read TGTGCCAGCAGTGAAACTGGACAGGGAACCGGGGAGCTGTTTTTT. Translated, this gives CASSETGQGTGELFF.